These 15 T cell receptor beta chains originate from one sample sequenced in a study of CD8+CD57+ T cells in acquired aplastic anemia. It was genomic DNA that served as the template for profiling TCR beta VDJ and CDR3. TCRdb used MiXCR to reprocess the reads, holding one entry per CDR3 protein. This table has roughly 220,000 distinct CDR3 sequences, 65% appearing once. Patients picked for sequencing had shown CD8+CD57+ cell expansion detected by flow cytometry. The material sequenced was sorted CD4+, CD8+, or CD8+CD57+ T cells (not recorded which) from PBMCs. Receptors were obtained from a human donor with aplastic anemia.

J is TRBJ2-2 and V is TRBV19; a weak D match, TRBD1 (5 bases). Germline loops: CDR1 LNHDA, CDR2 SQIVND (reference sequence). The CDR3 has 16 residues. Trimming cost V 3 bases and J 0 bases, with 11 bases left between them. DNA for the CDR3: TGTGCCAGTAGTATGGCCCAAGGGGCGAACACCGGGGAGCTGTTTTTT. Its protein product is CASSMAQGANTGELFF.

The chain combines TRBV4-1 with TRBJ2-6; 9 bases match TRBD1. The J segment lost 0 bases and the V segment lost 4 bases, leaving 10 bases of the junction unmatched. Germline CDR1 is MGHRA and CDR2 is YSYEKL. The CDR3 sequence is 19 residues long. CDR3 sequence reads: CASSPWTGASGSGANVLTF. In DNA, the CDR3 is TGCGCCAGCAGCCCCTGGACAGGGGCTTCTGGCTCTGGGGCCAACGTCCTGACTTTC.

The rearrangement joins TRBV7-2 to TRBJ2-3; D may correspond to TRBD1 or TRBD2 (5 bases each). There are 16 residues in the CDR3. The V end was cut by 7 bases, the J end by 6 bases, with 23 bases between. The germline CDR1 and CDR2 sequences are SGHTA and FQGNSA. CDR3 in amino acids: CASTYRDPAAGDTQYF. As DNA, the CDR3 is TGTGCCAGCACCTACCGGGACCCCGCCGCGGGCGATACGCAGTATTTT.

The chain combines TRBV7-2 with TRBJ2-7, with 15 bases that match TRBD2. Germline assignment: CDR1 SGHTA and CDR2 FQGNSA. V lost 1 base to trimming and J lost 9 bases; unmatched junction nucleotides: 1. The CDR3 sequence is 14 residues long. Here the CDR3 reads CASSLGTSGGVQYF. The CDR3 region has the DNA TGTGCCAGCAGCTTAGGGACTAGCGGGGGGGTGCAGTACTTC.

This clonotype has ten or more counts. The rearrangement uses TRBV2 and TRBJ2-4; TRBD1 matches at 10 bases. Germline V CDR1 and CDR2: SNHLY, FYNNEI. This CDR3 region has 17 residues. The V and J ends lost 6 bases and 0 bases, in that order; junction bases with no gene match: 8. The DNA of the CDR3 is TGTGCCAGCAGAGACAGGGGGCTGGGGGTAGCCAAAAACATTCAGTACTTC. Translating gives CASRDRGLGVAKNIQYF.

The chain is built from TRBV7-9 and TRBJ2-2; D may be TRBD2 (6 bases). V was clipped by 4 bases and J by 2 bases, with 11 bases between them. CDR1 is SEHNR, CDR2 FQNEAQ, per germline (reference sequence). This CDR3 is 15 amino acids long. The CDR3 is CASSSDSGNTGELFF. CDR3 bases: TGTGCCAGCAGCTCTGATAGCGGTAACACCGGGGAGCTGTTTTTT.

The chain employs TRBV25-1 and TRBJ2-3, with D possibly TRBD1 on 6 matching bases. Germline V gene data show CDR1 as MGHDK and CDR2 as SYGVNS. V shed 6 bases and J shed 2 bases, with 18 bases lying between them. This CDR3 spans 16 amino acids. The CDR3 bases are TGTGCCAGCAGCCCCCCAGGCGGACAGCCCACAGATACGCAGTATTTT. It is translated as CASSPPGGQPTDTQYF.

The table lists this clonotype with a few counts. The chain combines TRBV10-2 with TRBJ1-3; D unresolved. CDR1 WSHSY and CDR2 SAAADI come from the germline V gene. The CDR3 length is 12 residues. Trimming cost V 8 bases and J 0 bases, with 5 bases left between them. The CDR3 DNA is TGCGCCAGCGGTACCTCTGGAAACACCATATATTTT. Translated: CASGTSGNTIYF.

The chain combines TRBV5-6 with TRBJ2-7, with 7 nucleotides matching TRBD1. CDR1 is SGHDT and CDR2 is YYEEEE in the germline V gene. The V and J ends lost 4 bases and 7 bases, in that order; junction bases with no gene match: 8. The CDR3 is made up of 13 amino acids. The CDR3 DNA is TGTGCCAGCAGCCGCGACAGGGTAGTTGAGCAGTACTTC. This codes for CASSRDRVVEQYF.

Worth noting for this clonotype: A much bigger clone sits one base away, suggesting this may be a read error. The CDR3, as DNA: TGTGCCAGCAGTTGCCATCTTGACGGTGAAGAGACCCAGTACTTC. This sequence encodes CASSCHLDGEETQYF. The chain couples TRBV6-5 to TRBJ2-5; D uncertain. This CDR3 contains 15 residues. V was shortened by 4 bases and J by 3 bases, with 15 bases between the two germline ends. From germline, CDR1 is MNHEY and CDR2 SVGAGI.

The V call is TRBV7-9, the J call TRBJ1-1; D remains ambiguous. In germline, CDR1 is SEHNR, CDR2 FQNEAQ (reference sequence). The V end lost 5 bases, the J end lost 3 bases, and 10 bases lay between the germline ends. The CDR3 consists of 13 residues. The CDR3, as DNA: TGTGCCAGCAGCCTCGTTACCTACACTGAAGCTTTCTTT. It encodes CASSLVTYTEAFF.

This chain connects TRBV10-3 to TRBJ2-1; TRBD2 aligns across 9 bases. The CDR3 is 14 amino acids. Unmatched junction bases numbered 12, after V lost 8 bases and J lost 10 bases. Germline V CDR1 and CDR2: ENHRY, SYGVKD. The CDR3, as DNA: TGTGCCATCCGGGCGGGCGGGGGGGGCGTAGAGCAGTTCTTC. As protein: CAIRAGGGGVEQFF.

The rearrangement links TRBV20-1 to TRBJ2-2, with TRBD1 matching 12 bases. The CDR3 has 16 residues. The V gene's germline CDR1 is DFQATT and CDR2 SNEGSKA (reference sequence). The junction had 8 bases not matched to a gene; V was cut back by 4 bases and J by 5 bases. This chain's CDR3 is CSAMGQGAAVTGELFF. The CDR3, as DNA: TGCAGTGCTATGGGACAGGGGGCCGCGGTAACCGGGGAGCTGTTTTTT.

The chain couples TRBV29-1 to TRBJ2-7; 12 nucleotides match TRBD1. V lost 6 bases, J lost 2 bases, and 8 bases stayed unmatched. The germline gives CDR1 SQVTM, CDR2 ANQGSEA. The CDR3 runs 15 residues. The CDR3 DNA reads TGCAGCGTCCGGGGACAGGGGGCCAACCCCTACGAGCAGTACTTC. Translated: CSVRGQGANPYEQYF.

The chain carries TRBV11-2 and TRBJ2-5; no clear D. The germline gives CDR1 SGHAT, CDR2 FQNNGV. The V and J ends lost 8 bases and 5 bases respectively, with 18 bases between them. The CDR3 length is 14 residues. CDR3 region: CASGYATIGETQYF. For the CDR3, the DNA is TGTGCCAGCGGTTACGCTACGATCGGGGAGACCCAGTACTTC. The full variable domain, in which reference TRBV11-2 and TRBJ2-5 provide the parts outside the CDR3, is EAGVAQSPRYKIIEKRQSVAFWCNPISGHATLYWYQQILGQGPKLLIQFQNNGVVDDSQLPKDRFSAERLKGVDSTLKIQPAKLEDSAVYLCASGYATIGETQYFGPGTRLLVL.